This T cell receptor (beta chain) comes out of a study of human T cells and chemical hapten exposure. Individual cDNA molecules had unique molecular identifiers attached to them by the library. TCRdb re-derived calls from the 5' RACE reads in MiXCR, one entry per CDR3 protein. The sample consists of about 80,000 distinct CDR3 sequences, about a sixth of them appearing once. The CDR3 runs to 14 residues. Trimming stripped 3 bases from V and 4 bases from J, with 16 bases between. Germline V gives CDR1 DFQATT, CDR2 SNEGSKA (reference sequence). Researchers extracted total RNA from unfractionated whole blood.

The receptor's source is a female donor in good health. The rearrangement uses TRBV20-1 and TRBJ2-7, with no clear D. CDR3 in amino acids: CSARTPEVGYEQYF. CDR3 DNA sequence: TGCAGTGCTAGGACTCCCGAGGTGGGTTACGAGCAGTACTTC.